Below are 11 T cell receptor beta chains sequenced from a single sample in a study of blood T cell repertoires in COVID-19. TCRdb's table, derived via immunoSEQ multiplex PCR, lists solely in-frame clones and lacks some. The repertoire has more than 350,000 clones, more than 80% of them found once; the top ten carry roughly 0.99%. What was sequenced was PBMCs or T cells enriched from blood (not recorded which). The receptors come from a man aged 18 to 30 who had recovered from COVID-19.

V gene TRBV19 combines with J gene TRBJ1-1; D call uncertain. The germline V gene has CDR1 LNHDA and CDR2 SQIVND (reference sequence). Trimming cost V 0 bases and J 3 bases, with 14 bases left between them. This CDR3 has 16 residues. CDR3 sequence reads: CASSIDDYRTDTEAFF. Here the CDR3 DNA reads TGTGCCAGTAGTATAGATGACTATCGGACGGACACTGAAGCTTTCTTT.

The genes are TRBV6-5 and TRBJ1-5; D perhaps matches TRBD1 (5 bases). Germline CDR1 reads MNHEY; CDR2 reads SVGAGI. The germline V and J ends were trimmed by 5 bases and 6 bases, with 17 bases remaining between them. The CDR3 consists of 15 residues. As DNA, the CDR3 is TGTGCCAGCAGTACAAAACGGGGGGTTCGTCAGCCCCAGCATTTT. Translation: CASSTKRGVRQPQHF.

The chain joins TRBV4-2 to TRBJ2-3; 7 nucleotides line up with TRBD1. The ends lost 1 base at V and 1 base at J; junction bases unmatched: 5. This CDR3 is built from 16 residues. Germline V gene sequence: CDR1 LGHNA, CDR2 YNFKEQ. CDR3 protein: CASSQGQGTGTDTQYF. CDR3 nucleotides: TGTGCCAGCAGCCAAGGTCAGGGGACAGGCACAGATACGCAGTATTTT.

The CDR3 is CSVGGPEAGGRETQYF. In nucleotides, the CDR3 is TGCAGCGTTGGGGGACCGGAGGCAGGGGGTCGGGAGACCCAGTACTTC. The gene calls are TRBV29-1 and TRBJ2-5; 7 nucleotides agree with TRBD1. With 4 bases clipped from V and 5 bases from J, the junction kept 16 bases outside the gene matches. The CDR3 has 16 amino acids. The V gene's germline CDR1 is SQVTM and CDR2 ANQGSEA.

The CDR3 is CASSYLGSGTSGSWNEQFF. CDR3 sequence (DNA): TGTGCCAGCAGCTACCTCGGGTCCGGGACTAGCGGGAGTTGGAATGAGCAGTTCTTC. The chain joins TRBV7-2 to TRBJ2-1, with TRBD2 matching over 14 bases. The CDR3 contains 19 residues. Trimming removed 4 bases from V and 7 bases from J; junction bases left unmatched: 15. Germline V gene lookup returns CDR1 SGHTA and CDR2 FQGNSA.

The chain couples TRBV4-1 to TRBJ1-4, with D possibly matching TRBD1 (5 bases). Germline loops: CDR1 MGHRA, CDR2 YSYEKL. Trimming took off 0 bases at V and 4 bases at J, with 12 bases between the two ends. The CDR3 spans 16 residues. The CDR3 spells CASSQEGGGNNEKLFF. The CDR3 DNA reads TGCGCCAGCAGCCAAGAGGGGGGAGGTAATAATGAAAAACTGTTTTTT.

The V gene is TRBV7-9, the J gene TRBJ2-3; 10 bases align to TRBD2. V lost 5 bases to trimming and J lost 10 bases; unmatched junction nucleotides: 9. Germline values: CDR1 SEHNR, CDR2 FQNEAQ (reference sequence). The CDR3 runs 14 residues. This chain's CDR3 is CASSTSGTFSSQYF. CDR3 coding DNA: TGTGCCAGCAGCACTAGCGGGACATTTAGTTCGCAGTATTTT.

The CDR3 nucleotides read TGTGCCAGCAGCTCACTAGATCCGGGACAGGGGATCTACGAGCAGTACTTC. Protein: CASSSLDPGQGIYEQYF. This chain uses TRBV7-9 with TRBJ2-7; TRBD1 matches at 10 bases. This CDR3 has 17 residues. Per germline, CDR1 SEHNR and CDR2 FQNEAQ (reference sequence). The J segment lost 3 bases and the V segment lost 4 bases, leaving 12 bases of the junction unmatched.

The chain links TRBV28 to TRBJ1-1, with a possible D match to TRBD1 (5 bases). V was pared by 5 bases and J by 7 bases, with 11 bases between. Per germline, CDR1 MDHEN and CDR2 SYDVKM. This CDR3 contains 12 residues. For the CDR3, the DNA is TGTGCCAGCAGTCCCCACAGGTATGAAGCTTTCTTT. Protein sequence: CASSPHRYEAFF.

This chain connects TRBV27 to TRBJ2-3; 9 bases align to TRBD1. The V gene end was trimmed by 8 bases and the J gene end by 3 bases; junction bases not matched to a gene: 12. CDR1 MNHEY and CDR2 SMNVEV come from the germline V gene (reference sequence). The CDR3 consists of 16 residues. Here the CDR3 reads CASHLQGAGRTDTQYF. The CDR3 nucleotides are TGTGCCAGCCATCTACAGGGGGCAGGGAGGACAGATACGCAGTATTTT.

The chain carries TRBV6-2 or TRBV6-3 and TRBJ2-2; 8 positions agree with TRBD1. Looked up from germline, CDR1 is MNHEY and CDR2 is SVGEGT. The CDR3 has 15 amino acids. J was trimmed by 5 bases and V by 3 bases; bases with no gene match: 5. The CDR3 is CASSYTRGHTGELFF. The CDR3 DNA sequence: TGTGCCAGCAGTTATACCAGGGGGCATACCGGGGAGCTGTTTTTT.